A single sample is the source of the 23 T cell receptor beta chains below, sequenced in a study of radiotherapy plus CTLA-4 blockade in lung cancer. The data were produced by immunoSEQ multiplex PCR, yet TCRdb's version contains in-frame clones alone and is incomplete. Of about 14,000 clones listed, 70% to 90% were seen once; the top ten hold 14%. Specimen: peripheral blood, collected from a patient treated with radiotherapy plus ipilimumab. The receptors shown here come from a human donor with non-small cell lung cancer that progressed on radiotherapy plus ipilimumab. Some clones in this sample may be carry-over from other donors' samples.

The chain recombines TRBV9 with TRBJ2-1; perhaps TRBD2 as D (8 bases). V shed 0 bases and J shed 5 bases, with 18 bases lying between them. The CDR3 is made up of 17 amino acids. Germline CDR1 reads SGDLS; CDR2 reads YYNGEE. As DNA, the CDR3 is TGTGCCAGCAGCGTAGAATTTGGTAGCGGGACAGACAATGAGCAGTTCTTC. This encodes CASSVEFGSGTDNEQFF.

The chain recombines TRBV19 with TRBJ2-1; no definite D call. V lost 1 base and J lost 3, with 13 bases in between. Looked up from germline, CDR1 is LNHDA and CDR2 is SQIVND (reference sequence). This CDR3 contains 16 residues. The DNA of the CDR3 is TGTGCCAGTAGTATAGTGGGTAGCTCGGTCTACAATGAGCAGTTCTTC. Encoded protein: CASSIVGSSVYNEQFF.

The rearrangement uses TRBV18 and TRBJ2-1; TRBD1 agrees at 7 bases. The V gene's germline CDR1 is KGHSH and CDR2 LQKENI. J gave up 3 bases and V 6 bases, and 8 bases lay outside the gene matches. The CDR3 loop spans 15 amino acids. CDR3 nucleotide sequence: TGTGCCAGCTCCCGTACAGGGGAATTCTACAATGAGCAGTTCTTC. It yields the protein CASSRTGEFYNEQFF.

This rearrangement joins TRBV6-6 to TRBJ2-2; D gene ambiguous. Germline CDR1 is MNHNY and CDR2 is SVGAGI (reference sequence). Between the trimmed V and J ends, which lost 4 bases and 3 bases, there was a span of 12 bases. The CDR3 totals 15 residues. For the CDR3, the DNA is TGTGCCAGCAGTTTGGGTGGCGGTGACACCGGGGAGCTGTTTTTT. Encoded protein: CASSLGGGDTGELFF.

This chain links TRBV10-1 with TRBJ1-2; D call uncertain. The ends were cut back, 3 bases at V and 7 bases at J, with 9 bases in the middle. Germline V gene data show CDR1 as WNHNN and CDR2 as SYGVQD (reference sequence). The CDR3 extends over 12 amino acids. The CDR3, as DNA: TGCGCCAGCAGTGATGCGTCTCGTGGCTACACCTTC. This gives the protein CASSDASRGYTF.

The CDR3 protein is CASSLVLAAEETQYF. CDR3 nucleotide sequence: TGTGCCAGCAGCTTAGTACTAGCGGCTGAAGAGACCCAGTACTTC. The genes are TRBV7-2 and TRBJ2-5; 8 nucleotides line up with TRBD2. Germline values: CDR1 SGHTA, CDR2 FQGNSA. The V gene end was trimmed by 1 base and the J gene end by 3 bases; junction bases not matched to a gene: 4. The CDR3 contains 15 residues.

J is TRBJ2-5 and V is TRBV7-2, with a tentative D call TRBD1 (5 bases). V lost 1 base and J lost 1, with 7 bases in between. This CDR3 region has 14 residues. CDR1 and CDR2 from the germline V gene are SGHTA and FQGNSA. CDR3 nucleotides: TGTGCCAGCAGCTTAGACAGGTCCCAAGAGACCCAGTACTTC. Residues: CASSLDRSQETQYF.

This chain joins TRBV10-3 and TRBJ2-1; 7 bases map to TRBD1. Trimming removed 10 bases from V and 0 bases from J; junction bases left unmatched: 6. The CDR3 covers 14 residues. CDR1 and CDR2 (germline): ENHRY, SYGVKD. CDR3 loop: CATVRDSSYNEQFF. The DNA of the CDR3 is TGTGCCACGGTCCGGGACAGCTCCTACAATGAGCAGTTCTTC.

The chain recombines TRBV4-3 with TRBJ2-3; 7 bases line up with TRBD2. Trimming at V came to 0 bases and at J to 1 base, leaving 7 bases not matched to a gene. CDR3 length: 17 amino acids. Germline CDR1 reads LGHNA; CDR2 reads YSLEER. CDR3 nucleotide sequence: TGCGCCAGCAGCCAAGAGGGTGGGAGGGCGGGCACAGATACGCAGTATTTT. This translates into CASSQEGGRAGTDTQYF.

This clone was recorded once. The chain is built from TRBV4-1 and TRBJ1-5; TRBD1 agrees at 10 bases. Germline loops: CDR1 MGHRA, CDR2 YSYEKL. The CDR3 covers 16 residues. Losses at the gene ends were 4 bases for V and 5 bases for J; bases not matched to a gene: 8. The CDR3 protein is CASSPQTGGRDQPQHF. The CDR3 coding sequence is TGCGCCAGCAGCCCCCAGACAGGGGGCAGGGATCAGCCCCAGCATTTT.

The chain recombines TRBV5-6 with TRBJ2-7; D possibly corresponds to TRBD1 (5 bases). CDR3 length: 17 amino acids. Germline CDR1 and CDR2: SGHDT and YYEEEE. Deletions cut 0 bases from V and 3 bases from J, with 19 bases between. CDR3 sequence: CASSLGGPLGRGYEQYF. The DNA for the CDR3 is TGTGCCAGCAGCTTGGGGGGCCCTCTCGGTAGGGGCTACGAGCAGTACTTC.

The V and J genes are TRBV2 and TRBJ1-6, with D uncertain. V gave up 4 bases and J gave up 7 bases, with 11 bases separating them. Germline CDR1 is SNHLY and CDR2 is FYNNEI. The CDR3 extends over 14 amino acids. This CDR3 is CASSADIVNSPLHF. In DNA form, the CDR3 reads TGTGCCAGCAGTGCCGACATCGTCAATTCACCCCTCCACTTT.

The chain employs TRBV19 and TRBJ1-5; D gene unclear. CDR3 length: 12 amino acids. CDR1 LNHDA and CDR2 SQIVND come from the germline V gene (reference sequence). V gave up 7 bases and J gave up 0 bases, with 4 bases separating them. The DNA of the CDR3 is TGTGCCAGTACCCATAGCAATCAGCCCCAGCATTTT. It is translated as CASTHSNQPQHF.

CDR3 sequence: CASSFRDMNTEAFF. The DNA for the CDR3 is TGTGCCAGCAGCTTCAGAGACATGAACACTGAAGCTTTCTTT. V is TRBV7-6 and J is TRBJ1-1, with D uncertain. The germline gives CDR1 SGHVS, CDR2 FNYEAQ. The V gene lost 3 bases and the J gene lost 0 bases, with 8 bases spanning the gap. The CDR3 length is 14 residues.

The chain links TRBV18 to TRBJ2-7; 8 positions agree with TRBD1. This CDR3 region has 13 residues. Trimming cost V 3 bases and J 3 bases; bases outside gene matches: 1. Germline V gene sequence: CDR1 KGHSH, CDR2 LQKENI. DNA for the CDR3: TGTGCCAGCTCACCGGACAGGGACTACGAGCAGTACTTC. Translating gives CASSPDRDYEQYF. The variable domain in full, completed from reference TRBV18 and TRBJ2-7, reads NAGVMQNPRHLVRRRGQEARLRCSPMKGHSHVYWYRQLPEEGLKFMVYLQKENIIDESGMPKERFSAEFPKEGPSILRIQQVVRGDSAAYFCASSPDRDYEQYFGPGTRLTVT.

This clone has just a few counts. The CDR3 loop is CASSERRAGMNTEAFF. The CDR3 nucleotides read TGTGCCAGCAGTGAACGGAGGGCAGGAATGAACACTGAAGCTTTCTTT. The chain is built from TRBV6-1 and TRBJ1-1, with D uncertain. Between the trimmed V and J ends, which lost 2 bases and 0 bases, there was a span of 13 bases. Germline CDR1 is MNHNS and CDR2 is SASEGT. The CDR3 totals 16 residues.

The genes are TRBV25-1 and TRBJ2-1, with D hard to call. CDR1 MGHDK and CDR2 SYGVNS come from the germline V gene. V was pared by 7 bases and J by 5 bases, with 6 bases between. The CDR3 sequence is 11 residues long. The CDR3, as DNA: TGTGCCAGCATACTCGACAATGAGCAGTTCTTC. Protein: CASILDNEQFF.

The chain has TRBV4-3 and TRBJ2-2; maybe TRBD1 (5 bases). Germline CDR1 and CDR2: LGHNA and YSLEER. With 3 bases removed from V and 5 bases from J, the gap between germline ends came to 10 bases. The CDR3 sequence is 14 residues long. CDR3 sequence: CASSQGPLTGELFF. The CDR3 DNA reads TGCGCCAGCAGCCAGGGGCCCTTGACCGGGGAGCTGTTTTTT.

This rearrangement joins TRBV29-1 to TRBJ1-1; 8 nucleotides line up with TRBD1. Losses at the gene ends were 7 bases for V and 0 bases for J; bases not matched to a gene: 1. The CDR3 is 12 amino acids. Germline V gene lookup returns CDR1 SQVTM and CDR2 ANQGSEA. The CDR3 loop reads CSAGQVNTEAFF. The CDR3 DNA reads as TGCAGCGCGGGACAGGTGAACACTGAAGCTTTCTTT. The complete variable domain, with remaining parts taken from reference TRBV29-1 and TRBJ1-1, reads SAVISQKPSRDICQRGTSLTIQCQVDSQVTMMFWYRQQPGQSLTLIATANQGSEATYESGFVIDKFPISRPNLTFSTLTVSNMSPEDSSIYLCSAGQVNTEAFFGQGTRLTVV.

V usage is TRBV9 and J usage is TRBJ2-1, with 12 nucleotides matching TRBD2. The CDR3 spans 16 residues. Losses at the gene ends were 5 bases for V and 7 bases for J; bases not matched to a gene: 10. Germline CDR1 is SGDLS and CDR2 is YYNGEE. CDR3 sequence reads: CASSFTLAGGGNEQFF. The CDR3 region has the DNA TGTGCCAGCAGTTTTACACTAGCGGGAGGTGGGAATGAGCAGTTCTTC.

The chain joins TRBV5-1 to TRBJ1-1; D uncertain. V lost 1 base and J lost 4, with 8 bases in between. This CDR3 has 13 residues. Germline V CDR1 and CDR2: SGHRS, YFSETQ. The CDR3 spells CASSLFRGTEAFF. The CDR3 DNA sequence: TGCGCCAGCAGCTTGTTTAGAGGCACTGAAGCTTTCTTT. Full variable domain (rest looked up from reference TRBV5-1 and TRBJ1-1): KAGVTQTPRYLIKTRGQQVTLSCSPISGHRSVSWYQQTPGQGLQFLFEYFSETQRNKGNFPGRFSGRQFSNSRSEMNVSTLELGDSALYLCASSLFRGTEAFFGQGTRLTVV.

The V and J genes are TRBV27 and TRBJ1-1; TRBD1 agrees at 7 bases. CDR3 length equals 15 residues. Germline values: CDR1 MNHEY, CDR2 SMNVEV (reference sequence). V was pared by 3 bases and J by 4 bases, with 8 bases of the junction left unmatched. The CDR3 here is CASSFIQGVVTEAFF. The DNA of the CDR3 is TGTGCCAGCAGTTTTATCCAGGGGGTCGTCACTGAAGCTTTCTTT.

This clone was seen just once. The rearrangement uses TRBV29-1 and TRBJ2-5, with 11 bases lining up with TRBD1. The CDR3 extends over 17 amino acids. The germline V gene encodes CDR1 SQVTM and CDR2 ANQGSEA. Trimming took 5 bases from V and 5 from J; bases not matched to a gene: 16. CDR3 nucleotides: TGCAGCGTTTGCAGCGCCCACGGACAGGGGGCGCGGGAGACCCAGTACTTC. Its protein product is CSVCSAHGQGARETQYF.